These T cell receptor beta chains were read from a single sample in a study of blood T cell repertoires in COVID-19. Using immunoSEQ multiplex PCR, the repertoire was profiled, and TCRdb retains in-frame clones only, with some absent. The repertoire has around 330,000 clones, 90% of them found once; the top ten carry 2.6%. The sample was PBMCs or T cells enriched from blood (not recorded which). The receptors were gathered from a man aged 55-75 years who had recovered from COVID-19. Both conserved end residues are part of each CDR3. Each record gives: J gene, V gene, clone size, D gene, CDR3 DNA, CDR3 protein. D genes are given only for firm matches. A clone size is listed for some rows: how often the clone was seen (once, few, many), or a class if it is expanded.

J: TRBJ1-4; V: TRBV30; size: .; D: .; DNA: TGTGCCTGGGCGGGTGGAAACTCTGAAAAACTGTTTTTT; CDR3: CAWAGGNSEKLFF
J: TRBJ2-2; V: TRBV7-9; size: .; D: .; DNA: TGTGCCAGCAGCCTTGCATCAGCCGGGGAGCTGTTTTTT; CDR3: CASSLASAGELFF
J: TRBJ2-1; V: TRBV7-9; size: .; D: TRBD1; DNA: TGTGCCAGCAGCTCAGGACAGGGCCTATACAATGAGCAGTTCTTC; CDR3: CASSSGQGLYNEQFF
J: TRBJ2-3; V: TRBV9; size: .; D: TRBD2; DNA: TGTGCCAGCAGCGTTCCTAGCGGTAGCACAGATACGCAGTATTTT; CDR3: CASSVPSGSTDTQYF
J: TRBJ1-1; V: TRBV20-1; size: once; D: .; DNA: TGCAGTGCTAGTCTGGCTAACTCGGAGGCTGAAGCTTTCTTT; CDR3: CSASLANSEAEAFF
J: TRBJ2-1; V: TRBV11-2; size: .; D: TRBD2; DNA: TGTGCCAGCAGCTCTCAAATAAGCGGGAGACCCAATGAGCAGTTCTTC; CDR3: CASSSQISGRPNEQFF
J: TRBJ2-1; V: TRBV11-1; size: .; D: TRBD2; DNA: TGTGCCAGCAGCTTAGCTAGCGGGCGGGACAATGAGCAGTTCTTC; CDR3: CASSLASGRDNEQFF
J: TRBJ2-7; V: TRBV11-3; size: .; D: .; DNA: TGTGCCAGCAGCGCCCAGACTAGGAATTCCTACGAGCAGTACTTC; CDR3: CASSAQTRNSYEQYF
J: TRBJ1-2; V: TRBV5-4; size: .; D: .; DNA: TGTGCCAGCAGTCTTGGGGGGAACTATGGCTACACCTTC; CDR3: CASSLGGNYGYTF
J: TRBJ2-1; V: TRBV11-2; size: .; D: TRBD2; DNA: TGTGCCAGCAGCCCTACCCCCGGGGGGGAGCAGTTCTTC; CDR3: CASSPTPGGEQFF
J: TRBJ2-3; V: TRBV6-2/TRBV6-3; size: .; D: TRBD2; DNA: TGTGCCAGCAGTTACCGCGGACTAGCGGGGGGGCCGAAAGATACGCAGTATTTT; CDR3: CASSYRGLAGGPKDTQYF
J: TRBJ2-1; V: TRBV27; size: .; D: TRBD1; DNA: TGTGCCAGCAGTTCGGGGACAGGGGGCTCCAATGAGCAGTTCTTC; CDR3: CASSSGTGGSNEQFF
J: TRBJ1-4; V: TRBV3-1/TRBV3-2; size: .; D: .; DNA: TGTGCCAGCAGCCATATCAGGGGCGGTGAAAAACTGTTTTTT; CDR3: CASSHIRGGEKLFF
J: TRBJ1-5; V: TRBV5-4; size: .; D: TRBD1; DNA: TGTGCCAGCAGCTCCGACAGGGGGTCGAGCAATCAGCCCCAGCATTTT; CDR3: CASSSDRGSSNQPQHF
J: TRBJ1-1; V: TRBV27; size: .; D: .; DNA: TGTGCCAGCAGTTCGCCAGTTAAGAACACTGAAGCTTTCTTT; CDR3: CASSSPVKNTEAFF
J: TRBJ2-5; V: TRBV19; size: .; D: .; DNA: TGTGCCAGTAGTATCAAGAGGAGAGAGACCCAGTACTTC; CDR3: CASSIKRRETQYF
J: TRBJ1-2; V: TRBV7-9; size: once; D: TRBD1; DNA: TGTGCCAGCAGCGCAGGGACAGGGGGCGCCTATGGCTACACCTTC; CDR3: CASSAGTGGAYGYTF
J: TRBJ1-2; V: TRBV7-9; size: few; D: .; DNA: TGTGCCAGCAGCTTATCCCCCACAGGGCCACCCTATGGCTACACCTTC; CDR3: CASSLSPTGPPYGYTF
J: TRBJ2-1; V: TRBV9; size: .; D: TRBD2; DNA: TGTGCCAGCAGCGCACGGGGACTAGCGGGGAACAATGAGCAGTTCTTC; CDR3: CASSARGLAGNNEQFF
J: TRBJ1-5; V: TRBV30; size: .; D: .; DNA: TGTGCCTGGAGTGGGCCGGACAGATATCAGCCCCAGCATTTT; CDR3: CAWSGPDRYQPQHF
J: TRBJ2-1; V: TRBV9; size: .; D: .; DNA: TGTGCCAGCAGCGCTAGAGCCAATAATGAGCAGTTCTTC; CDR3: CASSARANNEQFF
J: TRBJ1-5; V: TRBV12-5; size: .; D: TRBD1; DNA: TGTGCTAGTGACAACAGACAGGGGTATAGCAATCAGCCCCAGCATTTT; CDR3: CASDNRQGYSNQPQHF
J: TRBJ1-5; V: TRBV7-8; size: .; D: TRBD1; DNA: TGTGCCAGCAGGCCTACAGGGGAAGGTCAGCCCCAGCATTTT; CDR3: CASRPTGEGQPQHF
J: TRBJ1-1; V: TRBV5-1; size: .; D: TRBD1; DNA: TGCGCCAGCAGCTTTAACAGGGGGCTCGACACTGAAGCTTTCTTT; CDR3: CASSFNRGLDTEAFF
J: TRBJ2-1; V: TRBV9; size: .; D: TRBD2; DNA: TGTGCCAGCAGCCCGTCTTGGGGACTAGGCCGTTACAATGAGCAGTTCTTC; CDR3: CASSPSWGLGRYNEQFF
J: TRBJ1-6; V: TRBV25-1; size: few; D: TRBD1; DNA: TGTGCCAGCAGCCCCGGGACAGCGAATTCACCCCTCCACTTT; CDR3: CASSPGTANSPLHF
J: TRBJ2-1; V: TRBV12-2; size: .; D: .; DNA: TGTGCAAGTCGCCGCCCTAAGGGTTTAGAGCGGGAGGACAATGAGCAGTTCTTC; CDR3: CASRRPKGLEREDNEQFF
J: TRBJ1-2; V: TRBV15; size: .; D: .; DNA: TGTGCCACCAGCAAGGAGAGGACATCTCATGGCTACACCTTC; CDR3: CATSKERTSHGYTF
J: TRBJ1-5; V: TRBV9; size: .; D: .; DNA: TGTGCCAGCAGCGGAGGGCCAGACTCGGCTGGTCAGCCCCAGCATTTT; CDR3: CASSGGPDSAGQPQHF
J: TRBJ2-1; V: TRBV7-6; size: .; D: TRBD2; DNA: TGTGCCAGCAGCCGACTAGCGGGAGGCCCCTCCTACAATGAGCAGTTCTTC; CDR3: CASSRLAGGPSYNEQFF
J: TRBJ1-1; V: TRBV5-1; size: .; D: TRBD1; DNA: TGCGCCTCCTCTCCGGACAGGGTTGTGAACACTGAAGCTTTCTTT; CDR3: CASSPDRVVNTEAFF
J: TRBJ1-1; V: TRBV6-4; size: .; D: TRBD1; DNA: TGTGCCAGCAGTGACAGGGACAGCCGATCGCAGCCGAACACTGAAGCTTTCTTT; CDR3: CASSDRDSRSQPNTEAFF
J: TRBJ1-1; V: TRBV21-1; size: .; D: .; DNA: TGTGCCAGCAGCAAAGAACTATCACAGGCGGGGGGAGCTTTCTTT; CDR3: CASSKELSQAGGAFF
J: TRBJ1-4; V: TRBV6-1; size: .; D: .; DNA: TGTGCCAGCAGTGATTGGGGAGGGGTAGGGGAAAAACTGTTTTTT; CDR3: CASSDWGGVGEKLFF
J: TRBJ2-5; V: TRBV7-2; size: .; D: .; DNA: TGTGCCAGCAGCTTCGGGGTCCTCCAAGAGACCCAGTACTTC; CDR3: CASSFGVLQETQYF